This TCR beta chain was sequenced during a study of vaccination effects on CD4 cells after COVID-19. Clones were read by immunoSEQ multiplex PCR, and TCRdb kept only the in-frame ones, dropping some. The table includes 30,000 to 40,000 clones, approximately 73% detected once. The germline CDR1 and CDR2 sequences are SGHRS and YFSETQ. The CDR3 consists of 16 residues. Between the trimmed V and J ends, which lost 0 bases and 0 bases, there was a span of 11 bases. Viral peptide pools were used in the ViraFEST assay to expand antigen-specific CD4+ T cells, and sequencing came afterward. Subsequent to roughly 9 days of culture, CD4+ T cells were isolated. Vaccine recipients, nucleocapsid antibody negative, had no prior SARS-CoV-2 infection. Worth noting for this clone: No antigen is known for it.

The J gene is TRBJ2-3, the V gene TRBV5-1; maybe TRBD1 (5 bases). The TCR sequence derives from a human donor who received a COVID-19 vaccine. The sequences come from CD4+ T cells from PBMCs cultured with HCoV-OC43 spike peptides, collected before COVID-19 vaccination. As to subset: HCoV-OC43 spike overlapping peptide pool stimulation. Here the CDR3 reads CASSLEGPYSTDTQYF. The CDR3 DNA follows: TGCGCCAGCAGCTTGGAGGGGCCTTACAGCACAGATACGCAGTATTTT.